This T cell receptor (beta chain) was captured by sequencing in a study of control samples from healthy donors and cancer patients. V lost 4 bases and J lost 3; bases outside the gene matches: 8. Germline loops: CDR1 LGHDT, CDR2 YNNKEL (reference sequence). The CDR3 length is 17 residues. The repertoire was sequenced with immunoSEQ multiplex PCR; TCRdb's copy has only in-frame clones and lacks some. The sample shows about 100,000 clones, 85% of them seen only once. This chain connects TRBV3-1 (or the pseudogene TRBV3-2) to TRBJ2-2, with 10 nucleotides matching TRBD2. The sequenced sample consisted of blood. This receptor was obtained from a man between 25 and 39 years old in good health. CDR3 sequence: CASSPHLAGAYTGELFF. The CDR3 DNA reads TGTGCCAGCAGCCCCCATCTAGCGGGGGCCTACACCGGGGAGCTGTTTTTT.